This TCR beta chain was captured in a study of response to subunit inactivated influenza vaccine. Study-wide points: Every seasonal influenza vaccination brings in few new T cells, the authors suggested.

MiXCR, run by TCRdb on the RT-PCR reads, gives a single entry per CDR3 protein. The repertoire holds about 170,000 distinct CDR3 sequences, about 10% seen once, with 35% to 40% in the top ten. This clonotype has only a few counts. The target antigen is unknown. J lost 5 bases, V lost 4 bases, and 23 bases had no gene match. The CDR3 consists of 20 residues. The V gene's germline CDR1 is MGHRA and CDR2 YSYEKL. Sequenced material: CD8+ T cells sorted from PBMCs, taken 23 to 25 months after vaccination. This chain joins TRBV4-1 and TRBJ2-1; 7 bases match TRBD1. The source is a man aged 50 to 75 who received an inactivated influenza vaccine. For the CDR3, the DNA is TGCGCCAGCAGCCTCCGCTACCCCCGGGACAGCGACCTTCCGAACAATGAGCAGTTCTTC. It yields the protein CASSLRYPRDSDLPNNEQFF.